Following are 28 T cell receptor beta chains from one sample sequenced in a study of cytomegalovirus exposure and HLA in healthy donors. This table comes from immunoSEQ multiplex PCR, and its TCRdb copy is limited to in-frame clones, with some not included. The repertoire has 250,000 to 400,000 clones, roughly 86% of them found once; the top ten carry over 0.9%. The material sequenced was PBMCs. These receptors were collected from a man aged 30-40 years in good health and CMV-seronegative.

V and J are TRBV2 and TRBJ2-2, with a tentative D call TRBD2 (6 bases). The CDR3 is 15 residues long. Germline loops: CDR1 SNHLY, CDR2 FYNNEI. Between the trimmed V and J ends, which lost 6 bases and 4 bases, there was a span of 15 bases. This chain's CDR3 is CASRNGGVVTGELFF. The DNA for the CDR3 is TGTGCCAGCAGAAATGGAGGGGTGGTCACCGGGGAGCTGTTTTTT.

This chain connects TRBV27 to TRBJ2-7; no firm D call. The CDR3 runs 13 residues. Germline assignment: CDR1 MNHEY and CDR2 SMNVEV (reference sequence). V shed 5 bases and J shed 2 bases, with 10 bases lying between them. The CDR3 loop is CASSQAVTYEQYF. The CDR3 region has the DNA TGTGCCAGCAGTCAGGCAGTAACCTACGAGCAGTACTTC.

The genes are TRBV7-9 and TRBJ2-5; the match to TRBD2 covers 11 bases. Germline V lookup: CDR1 SEHNR, CDR2 FQNEAQ (reference sequence). The CDR3 length is 14 residues. Unmatched junction bases numbered 5, after V lost 8 bases and J lost 3 bases. The CDR3 here is CASGELAGEETQYF. The CDR3, as DNA: TGTGCCAGCGGAGAACTAGCGGGGGAAGAGACCCAGTACTTC.

J is TRBJ1-2 and V is TRBV18, with 10 bases matching TRBD1. Germline V CDR1 and CDR2: KGHSH, LQKENI. J was trimmed by 6 bases and V by 2 bases; bases with no gene match: 9. The CDR3 totals 16 residues. The DNA of the CDR3 is TGTGCCAGCTCACCAATGGGGGACAGGGGATGGCATGGCTACACCTTC. Translation: CASSPMGDRGWHGYTF.

The rearrangement joins TRBV6-4 to TRBJ1-5; 9 bases are a match to TRBD1. The length of the CDR3 is 19 residues. In germline, CDR1 is MRHNA, CDR2 SNTAGT. V gave up 7 bases and J gave up 0 bases; unmatched junction bases: 16. The CDR3 region has the DNA TGTGCCAGCACCTTAGTGGAACAGGGGGCCCCCCATAGCAATCAGCCCCAGCATTTT. It is translated as CASTLVEQGAPHSNQPQHF.

This clone was picked up a small number of times. J is TRBJ1-5 and V is TRBV4-1; no clear D. Trimming stripped 4 bases from V and 0 bases from J, with 7 bases between. Looked up from germline, CDR1 is MGHRA and CDR2 is YSYEKL. The CDR3 spans 14 residues. The CDR3, as DNA: TGCGCCAGCAGCCTAGCTAATAGCAATCAGCCCCAGCATTTT. It codes for CASSLANSNQPQHF.

V gene TRBV16 combines with J gene TRBJ2-7, with D tentatively TRBD1 (5 bases). The CDR3 runs to 14 residues. Trimming pared 2 bases from V and 4 bases from J, leaving 12 bases between. CDR1 is KGHSY, CDR2 FQNENV, per germline. The CDR3 DNA reads TGTGCCAGCAGCCAAGTAGGGGTGTTTTACGAGCAGTACTTC. Residues: CASSQVGVFYEQYF.

In this sample, this clone turned up once. The chain recombines TRBV2 with TRBJ1-2; no clear D. In germline, CDR1 is SNHLY, CDR2 FYNNEI. Trimming pared 4 bases from V and 8 bases from J, leaving 14 bases between. There are 13 residues in the CDR3. The CDR3 spells CASSVTGTRGYTF. CDR3 nucleotide sequence: TGTGCCAGCAGTGTCACGGGAACCCGGGGCTACACCTTC.

The chain couples TRBV7-2 to TRBJ2-5, with 10 nucleotides matching TRBD1. V gave up 5 bases and J gave up 4 bases; unmatched junction bases: 7. There are 15 residues in the CDR3. Germline loops: CDR1 SGHTA, CDR2 FQGNSA. Here the CDR3 DNA reads TGTGCCAGCAGCCCTCCGGACAGGGGGGGAGAGACCCAGTACTTC. It is translated as CASSPPDRGGETQYF.

The chain uses TRBV9 and TRBJ2-1, with D possibly TRBD2 on 5 matching bases. The CDR3 runs 16 residues. CDR1 SGDLS and CDR2 YYNGEE come from the germline V gene. The V end was cut by 4 bases, the J end by 5 bases, with 19 bases between. Written as DNA, the CDR3 is TGTGCCAGCAGCCCCCATTCGCGGCTAGCCAACAATGAGCAGTTCTTC. Its protein product is CASSPHSRLANNEQFF.

The V call is TRBV5-4, the J call TRBJ2-7; TRBD1 agrees at 9 bases. Looked up from germline, CDR1 is SGHNT and CDR2 is YYREEE (reference sequence). The CDR3 has 14 amino acids. The V and J ends lost 1 base and 6 bases, in that order; junction bases with no gene match: 5. CDR3 residues: CASSLSRDRVEQYF. Here the CDR3 DNA reads TGTGCCAGCAGCTTGTCCCGGGACAGGGTCGAGCAGTACTTC.

The V gene is TRBV29-1, the J gene TRBJ2-7; 9 bases are shared with TRBD2. The junction had 13 bases not matched to a gene; V was cut back by 4 bases and J by 3 bases. Germline V gene lookup returns CDR1 SQVTM and CDR2 ANQGSEA. The CDR3 covers 16 residues. Here the CDR3 reads CSVVASGVNLRYEQYF. In DNA, the CDR3 is TGCAGCGTTGTAGCTAGCGGGGTAAATCTCCGCTACGAGCAGTACTTC.

This clone came up once. The chain recombines TRBV4-1 with TRBJ1-6, with D unresolved. The length of the CDR3 is 16 residues. The germline V and J ends were trimmed by 0 bases and 9 bases, with 15 bases remaining between them. Germline CDR1 is MGHRA and CDR2 is YSYEKL. CDR3 nucleotides: TGCGCCAGCAGCCAAGATTTCGGCAGGTTCTTTTCACCCCTCCACTTT. Amino acid sequence: CASSQDFGRFFSPLHF.

This chain links TRBV7-9 with TRBJ2-3, with TRBD1 identical over 10 bases. Per germline, CDR1 SEHNR and CDR2 FQNEAQ (reference sequence). V lost 5 bases and J lost 3; bases outside the gene matches: 5. The CDR3 spans 15 residues. CDR3 loop: CASSPGTGETDTQYF. In nucleotides, the CDR3 is TGTGCCAGCAGCCCCGGGACAGGGGAAACAGATACGCAGTATTTT.

The chain recombines TRBV7-2 with TRBJ2-2; 7 bases align to TRBD1. The J segment lost 0 bases and the V segment lost 4 bases, leaving 5 bases of the junction unmatched. CDR1 is SGHTA and CDR2 is FQGNSA in the germline V gene. This CDR3 comprises 16 residues. CDR3 sequence: CASSSTGTANTGELFF. CDR3 nucleotides: TGTGCCAGCAGCTCAACCGGGACAGCGAACACCGGGGAGCTGTTTTTT.

V and J are TRBV2 and TRBJ1-2, with D maybe TRBD1 (6 bases). The CDR3 is 16 amino acids. Trimming took 10 bases from V and 4 from J, leaving 25 bases between them. Germline V lookup: CDR1 SNHLY, CDR2 FYNNEI. The CDR3 spells CAISAGGRVSSYGYTF. The CDR3 coding sequence is TGTGCCATTTCTGCCGGGGGGCGTGTTAGTAGCTATGGCTACACCTTC. Complete variable domain (other parts from reference TRBV2 and TRBJ1-2): EPEVTQTPSHQVTQMGQEVILRCVPISNHLYFYWYRQILGQKVEFLVSFYNNEISEKSEIFDDQFSVERPDGSNFTLKIRSTKLEDSAMYFCAISAGGRVSSYGYTFGSGTRLTVV.

The gene calls are TRBV11-2 and TRBJ1-1, with D unresolved. The CDR3 runs to 13 residues. CDR1 is SGHAT, CDR2 FQNNGV, per germline. Trimming stripped 6 bases from V and 10 bases from J, with 18 bases between. The CDR3 DNA reads TGTGCCAGCAGTCATGAGACACCACCCGGAGCTTTCTTT. Translation gives CASSHETPPGAFF.

This clone was seen a handful of times. This sequence joins TRBV27 and TRBJ1-5; weak D call: TRBD1 (6 bases). Germline values: CDR1 MNHEY, CDR2 SMNVEV (reference sequence). The CDR3 runs to 14 residues. V was trimmed by 3 bases and J by 7 bases, leaving 13 bases between them. CDR3 DNA sequence: TGTGCCAGCAGTTTGTGGGGGGGCGGGCAGCCCCAGCATTTT. Its protein product is CASSLWGGGQPQHF.

The V gene is TRBV6-6, the J gene TRBJ1-5, with 7 nucleotides matching TRBD1. V shed 2 bases, J shed 2 bases, and the junction held 3 bases outside the gene matches. CDR3 size: 15 residues. Germline CDR1 MNHNY, CDR2 SVGAGI (reference sequence). The CDR3 sequence is CASSYGQVGNQPQHF. In DNA, the CDR3 is TGTGCCAGCAGTTACGGACAGGTTGGCAATCAGCCCCAGCATTTT.

The chain uses TRBV27 and TRBJ1-1; 9 bases are shared with TRBD1. V was clipped by 2 bases and J by 0 bases; unmatched bases: 13. The CDR3 totals 19 residues. Germline V lookup: CDR1 MNHEY, CDR2 SMNVEV (reference sequence). The CDR3 protein is CASSLRDRAWEGMNTEAFF. The CDR3 bases are TGTGCCAGCAGTTTAAGGGACAGGGCGTGGGAAGGAATGAACACTGAAGCTTTCTTT.

The table lists this clone with a count of one. The junction departs from the called germline gene at one end, perhaps through a read error. The chain is built from TRBV4-3 and TRBJ1-4; a weak D match, TRBD1 (5 bases). The CDR3 totals 15 residues. From germline, CDR1 is LGHNA and CDR2 YSLEER. CDR3 nucleotides: TGCGCCAGCAGCCAAGATCGGACAAGAAATGGAAAACTGTTTTTT. Its protein is CASSQDRTRNGKLFF.

The DNA of the CDR3 is TGTGCCAGCAGCTCCCACAGGGAGAAGCAGTTCTTC. It is translated as CASSSHREKQFF. The chain combines TRBV5-4 with TRBJ2-1, with TRBD1 as a possible D gene (6 bases). The ends were cut back, 3 bases at V and 11 bases at J, with 12 bases in the middle. The CDR3 has 12 amino acids. Germline V gene lookup returns CDR1 SGHNT and CDR2 YYREEE (reference sequence).

The V gene is TRBV28, the J gene TRBJ2-4; D might be TRBD2 (5 bases). V was pared by 3 bases and J by 13 bases, with 19 bases between. Germline V lookup: CDR1 MDHEN, CDR2 SYDVKM. This CDR3 region has 14 residues. This CDR3 reads CASSFPGSSEGQYF. CDR3 nucleotides: TGTGCCAGCAGTTTCCCAGGATCCAGCGAGGGCCAGTACTTC.

The CDR3 reads CASSQGWGSVNQPQHF. In nucleotides, the CDR3 is TGCGCCAGCAGCCAAGGGTGGGGCAGCGTCAATCAGCCCCAGCATTTT. The chain combines TRBV4-1 with TRBJ1-5; TRBD1 is a possible D gene (5 bases). Germline CDR1 reads MGHRA; CDR2 reads YSYEKL. V lost 1 base to trimming and J lost 3 bases, with 13 bases between them. The CDR3 extends over 16 amino acids.

V usage is TRBV5-4 and J usage is TRBJ1-6, with TRBD1 as a possible D gene (5 bases). V was shortened by 4 bases and J by 8 bases, with 13 bases between the two germline ends. This CDR3 contains 14 residues. Germline CDR1 SGHNT, CDR2 YYREEE (reference sequence). CDR3 protein: CASSRAGRDSPLHF. DNA for the CDR3: TGTGCCAGCAGCCGCGCAGGGCGCGATTCACCCCTCCACTTT. The whole variable domain, remainder taken from reference TRBV5-4 and TRBJ1-6, is ETGVTQSPTHLIKTRGQQVTLRCSSQSGHNTVSWYQQALGQGPQFIFQYYREEENGRGNFPPRFSGLQFPNYSSELNVNALELDDSALYLCASSRAGRDSPLHFGNGTRLTVT.

The chain combines TRBV4-3 with TRBJ2-2; 9 bases align to TRBD1. CDR1 and CDR2 from the germline V gene are LGHNA and YSLEER. V dropped 9 bases and J dropped 1; count of bases not matched to a gene: 9. The CDR3 runs to 16 residues. The CDR3 coding sequence is TGCGCCAGTAATCCGGGACAGGGTTGGAACACCGGGGAGCTGTTTTTT. This translates into CASNPGQGWNTGELFF.

On this clone itself: The junction departs from the called germline gene at one end, perhaps through a read error. The CDR3 is CASSSTRTSSHEQYF. The CDR3 nucleotides read TGCGCCAGCAGCTCCACAAGGACTAGCTCCCACGAGCAGTACTTC. The chain carries TRBV5-1 and TRBJ2-7, with 8 bases lining up with TRBD2. The CDR3 contains 15 residues. CDR1 SGHRS and CDR2 YFSETQ come from the germline V gene.

V usage is TRBV7-9 and J usage is TRBJ1-2; the match to TRBD1 covers 7 bases. V shed 5 bases, J shed 1 base, and the junction held 19 bases outside the gene matches. Per the germline V gene, CDR1 is SEHNR and CDR2 is FQNEAQ (reference sequence). The CDR3 runs to 19 residues. The CDR3 DNA sequence: TGTGCCAGCAGCGTACTTTTCACAGGGGCCCGAGGGGGTAACTATGGCTACACCTTC. Protein: CASSVLFTGARGGNYGYTF.